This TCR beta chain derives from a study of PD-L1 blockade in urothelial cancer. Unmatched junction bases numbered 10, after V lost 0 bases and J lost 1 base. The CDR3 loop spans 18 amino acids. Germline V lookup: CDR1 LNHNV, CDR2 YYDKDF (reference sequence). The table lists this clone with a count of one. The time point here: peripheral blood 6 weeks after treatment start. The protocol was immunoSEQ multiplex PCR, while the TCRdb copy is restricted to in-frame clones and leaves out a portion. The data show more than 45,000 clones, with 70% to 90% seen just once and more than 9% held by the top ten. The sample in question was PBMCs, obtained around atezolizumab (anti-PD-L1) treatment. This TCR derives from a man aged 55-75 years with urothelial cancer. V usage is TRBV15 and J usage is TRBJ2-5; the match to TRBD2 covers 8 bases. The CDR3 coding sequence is TGTGCCACCAGCAGAGATCGGTTCTCGCGGGGGGCCCAAGAGACCCAGTACTTC. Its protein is CATSRDRFSRGAQETQYF.